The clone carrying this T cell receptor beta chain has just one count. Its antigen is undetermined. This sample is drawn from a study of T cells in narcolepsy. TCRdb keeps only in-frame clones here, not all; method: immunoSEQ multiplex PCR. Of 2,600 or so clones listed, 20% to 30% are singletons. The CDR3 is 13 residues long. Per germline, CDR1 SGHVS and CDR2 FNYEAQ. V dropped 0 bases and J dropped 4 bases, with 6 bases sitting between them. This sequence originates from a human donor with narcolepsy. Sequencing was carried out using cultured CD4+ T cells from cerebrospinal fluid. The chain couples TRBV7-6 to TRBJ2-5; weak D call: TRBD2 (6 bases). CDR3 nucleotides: TGTGCCAGCAGCTTAGCGGGGGGAGAGACCCAGTACTTC. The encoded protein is CASSLAGGETQYF. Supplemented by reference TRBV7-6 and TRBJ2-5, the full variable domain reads GAGVSQSPRYKVTKRGQDVALRCDPISGHVSLYWYRQALGQGPEFLTYFNYEAQQDKSGLPNDRFSAERPEGSISTLTIQRTEQRDSAMYRCASSLAGGETQYFGPGTRLLVL.